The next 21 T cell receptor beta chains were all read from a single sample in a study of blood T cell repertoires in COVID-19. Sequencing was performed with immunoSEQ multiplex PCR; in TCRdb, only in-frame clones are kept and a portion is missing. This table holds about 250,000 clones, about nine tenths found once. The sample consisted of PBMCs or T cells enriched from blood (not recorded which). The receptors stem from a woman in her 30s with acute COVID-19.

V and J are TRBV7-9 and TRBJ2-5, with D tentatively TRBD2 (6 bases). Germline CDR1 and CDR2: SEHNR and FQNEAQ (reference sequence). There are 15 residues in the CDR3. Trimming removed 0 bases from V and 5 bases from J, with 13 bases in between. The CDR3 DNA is TGTGCCAGCAGCTTAGCTCGGGGGACGGGGGAGACCCAGTACTTC. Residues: CASSLARGTGETQYF.

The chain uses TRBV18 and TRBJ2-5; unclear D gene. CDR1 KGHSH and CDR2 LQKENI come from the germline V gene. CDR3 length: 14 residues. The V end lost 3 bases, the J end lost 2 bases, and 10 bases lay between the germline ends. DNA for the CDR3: TGTGCCAGCTCACCTCCGAGCGATCAAGAGACCCAGTACTTC. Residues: CASSPPSDQETQYF. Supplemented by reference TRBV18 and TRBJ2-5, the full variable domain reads NAGVMQNPRHLVRRRGQEARLRCSPMKGHSHVYWYRQLPEEGLKFMVYLQKENIIDESGMPKERFSAEFPKEGPSILRIQQVVRGDSAAYFCASSPPSDQETQYFGPGTRLLVL.

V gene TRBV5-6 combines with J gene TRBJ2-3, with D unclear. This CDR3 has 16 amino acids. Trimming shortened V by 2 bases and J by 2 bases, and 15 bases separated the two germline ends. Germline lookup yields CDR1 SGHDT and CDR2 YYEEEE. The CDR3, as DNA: TGTGCCAGCAGCTTACTCCCACTGAGTGCCACAGATACGCAGTATTTT. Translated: CASSLLPLSATDTQYF.

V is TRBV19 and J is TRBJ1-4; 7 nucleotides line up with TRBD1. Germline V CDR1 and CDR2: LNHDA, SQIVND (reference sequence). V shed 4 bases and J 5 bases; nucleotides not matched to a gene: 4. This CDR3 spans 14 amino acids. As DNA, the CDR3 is TGTGCCAGTAGTACCAGGGACAGCAATGAAAAACTGTTTTTT. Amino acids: CASSTRDSNEKLFF.

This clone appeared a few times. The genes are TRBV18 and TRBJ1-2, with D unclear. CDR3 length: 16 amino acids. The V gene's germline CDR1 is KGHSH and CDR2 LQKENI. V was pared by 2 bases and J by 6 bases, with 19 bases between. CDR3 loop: CASSPGQRISLHGYTF. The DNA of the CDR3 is TGTGCCAGCTCACCAGGCCAGAGGATATCTCTCCATGGCTACACCTTC.

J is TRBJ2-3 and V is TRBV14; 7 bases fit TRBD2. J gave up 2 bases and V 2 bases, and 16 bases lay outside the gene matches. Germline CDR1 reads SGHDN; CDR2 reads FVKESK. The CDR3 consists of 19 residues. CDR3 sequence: CASSQWTAGGFDLTDTQYF. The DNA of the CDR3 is TGTGCCAGCAGCCAATGGACCGCCGGGGGGTTCGATCTCACAGATACGCAGTATTTT.

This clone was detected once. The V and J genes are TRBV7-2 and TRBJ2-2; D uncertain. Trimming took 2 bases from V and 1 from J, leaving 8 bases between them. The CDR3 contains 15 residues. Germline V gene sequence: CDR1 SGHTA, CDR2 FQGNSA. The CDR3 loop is CASSLRGGNTGELFF. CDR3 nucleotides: TGTGCCAGCAGCTTACGCGGCGGGAACACCGGGGAGCTGTTTTTT.

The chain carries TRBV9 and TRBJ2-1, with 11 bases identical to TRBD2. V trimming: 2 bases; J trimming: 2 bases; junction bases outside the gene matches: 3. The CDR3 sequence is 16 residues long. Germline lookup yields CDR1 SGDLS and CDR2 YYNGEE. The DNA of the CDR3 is TGTGCCAGCAGCGTGACGGGACTAGCGGCCTACAATGAGCAGTTCTTC. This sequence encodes CASSVTGLAAYNEQFF.

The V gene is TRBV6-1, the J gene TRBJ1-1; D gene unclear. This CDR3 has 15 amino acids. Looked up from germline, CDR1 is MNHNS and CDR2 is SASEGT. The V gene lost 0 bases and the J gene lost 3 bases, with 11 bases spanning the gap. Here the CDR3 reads CASSEAGGLDTEAFF. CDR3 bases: TGTGCCAGCAGTGAAGCAGGTGGACTTGACACTGAAGCTTTCTTT.

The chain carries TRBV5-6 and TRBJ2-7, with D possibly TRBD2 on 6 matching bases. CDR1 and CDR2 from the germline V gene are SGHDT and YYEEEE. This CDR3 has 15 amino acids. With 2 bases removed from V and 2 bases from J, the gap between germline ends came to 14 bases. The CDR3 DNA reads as TGTGCCAGCAGCTTTTCGGGACTTCCCGCCTACGAGCAGTACTTC. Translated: CASSFSGLPAYEQYF.

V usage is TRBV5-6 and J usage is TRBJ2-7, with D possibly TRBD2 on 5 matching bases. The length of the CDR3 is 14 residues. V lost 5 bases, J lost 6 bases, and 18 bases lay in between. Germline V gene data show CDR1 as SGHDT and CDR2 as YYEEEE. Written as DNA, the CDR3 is TGTGCCAGCAGTCCTGCGCGACCGGGATCCGAGCAGTACTTC. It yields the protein CASSPARPGSEQYF.

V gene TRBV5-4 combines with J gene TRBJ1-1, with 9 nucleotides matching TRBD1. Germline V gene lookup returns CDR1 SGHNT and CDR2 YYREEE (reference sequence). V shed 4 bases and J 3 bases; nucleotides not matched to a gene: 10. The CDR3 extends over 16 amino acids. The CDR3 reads CASSNKDRGWDTEAFF. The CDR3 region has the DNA TGTGCCAGCAGCAATAAGGACAGGGGCTGGGACACTGAAGCTTTCTTT.

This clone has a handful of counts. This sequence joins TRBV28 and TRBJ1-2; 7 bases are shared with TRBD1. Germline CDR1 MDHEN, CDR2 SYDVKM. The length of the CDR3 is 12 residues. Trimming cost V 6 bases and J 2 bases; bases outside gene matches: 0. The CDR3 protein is CASRQGNYGYTF. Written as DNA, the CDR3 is TGTGCCAGCAGACAGGGGAACTATGGCTACACCTTC.

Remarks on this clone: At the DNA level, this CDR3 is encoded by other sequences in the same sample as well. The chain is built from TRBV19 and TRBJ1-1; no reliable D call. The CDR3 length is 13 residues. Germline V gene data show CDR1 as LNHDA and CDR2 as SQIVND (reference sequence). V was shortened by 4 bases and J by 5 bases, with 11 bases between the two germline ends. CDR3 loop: CASSTQVRTEAFF. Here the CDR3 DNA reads TGTGCCAGTAGTACTCAAGTGAGGACTGAAGCTTTCTTT.

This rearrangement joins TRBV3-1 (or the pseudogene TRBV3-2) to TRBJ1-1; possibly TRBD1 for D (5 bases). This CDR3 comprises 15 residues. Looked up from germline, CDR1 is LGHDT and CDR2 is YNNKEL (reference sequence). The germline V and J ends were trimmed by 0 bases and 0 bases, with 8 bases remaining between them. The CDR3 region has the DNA TGTGCCAGCAGCCAAGATCAGGGTGTGAACACTGAAGCTTTCTTT. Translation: CASSQDQGVNTEAFF.

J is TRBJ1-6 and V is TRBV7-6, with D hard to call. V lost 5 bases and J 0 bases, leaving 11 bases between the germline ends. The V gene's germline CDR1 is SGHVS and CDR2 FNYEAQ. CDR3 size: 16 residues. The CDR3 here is CASSPRSNSYNSPLHF. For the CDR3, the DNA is TGTGCCAGCAGCCCCCGATCTAACTCCTATAATTCACCCCTCCACTTT.

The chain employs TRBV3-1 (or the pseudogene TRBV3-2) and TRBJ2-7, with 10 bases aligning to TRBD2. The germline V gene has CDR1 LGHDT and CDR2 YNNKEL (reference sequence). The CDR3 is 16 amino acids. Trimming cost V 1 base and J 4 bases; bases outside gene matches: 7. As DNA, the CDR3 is TGTGCCAGCAGCCAAGTTCCAGCGGGAGGGCCTTACGAGCAGTACTTC. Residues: CASSQVPAGGPYEQYF.

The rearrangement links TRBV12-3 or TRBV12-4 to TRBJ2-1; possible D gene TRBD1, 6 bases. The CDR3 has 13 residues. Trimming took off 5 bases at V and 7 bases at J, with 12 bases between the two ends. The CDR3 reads CASSTQGRNEQFF. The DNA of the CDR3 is TGTGCCAGCAGTACGCAGGGGAGAAATGAGCAGTTCTTC.

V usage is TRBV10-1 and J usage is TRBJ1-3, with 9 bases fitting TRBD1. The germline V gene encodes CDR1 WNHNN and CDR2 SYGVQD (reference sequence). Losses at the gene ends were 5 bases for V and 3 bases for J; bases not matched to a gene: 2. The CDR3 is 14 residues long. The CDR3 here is CASSPDRGGNTIYF. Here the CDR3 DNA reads TGCGCCAGCAGTCCGGACAGGGGTGGAAACACCATATATTTT.

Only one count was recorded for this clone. The CDR3 loop reads CASSRLADWKAPNEQFF. DNA for the CDR3: TGTGCCAGTAGTCGTCTAGCGGACTGGAAGGCACCCAATGAGCAGTTCTTC. The gene calls are TRBV19 and TRBJ2-1, with 7 nucleotides matching TRBD2. CDR1 is LNHDA, CDR2 SQIVND, per germline (reference sequence). The ends lost 5 bases at V and 6 bases at J; junction bases unmatched: 16. This CDR3 region has 17 residues.

For the CDR3, the DNA is TGTGCCAGCAGGGTGGACAGCTTGAATTCACCCCTCCACTTT. This translates into CASRVDSLNSPLHF. The chain joins TRBV2 to TRBJ1-6; perhaps TRBD1 as D (6 bases). Germline V CDR1 and CDR2: SNHLY, FYNNEI. This CDR3 has 14 amino acids. V dropped 6 bases and J dropped 7 bases, with 13 bases sitting between them.